This paragraph covers one TCR beta chain sequence. This entry is derived from a study of cytomegalovirus exposure and HLA in healthy donors. This CDR3 has 16 residues. V lost 2 bases and J lost 2; bases outside the gene matches: 3. Germline V gene data show CDR1 as LNHDA and CDR2 as SQIVND (reference sequence). Both 60 Vbeta primers and 13 Jbeta primers went into the PCR. Repertoires were generated with immunoSEQ multiplex PCR, while TCRdb's copy carries only in-frame clones and drops some. This repertoire shows around 120,000 clones, around 78% found once; its top ten account for about 6%. The rearrangement links TRBV19 to TRBJ1-5; 10 bases fit TRBD1. The receptor's source is a middle-aged woman in good health and CMV-seronegative. The specimen was PBMCs. CDR3 nucleotides: TGTGCCAGTAGTATAACCGGGACAGGGGGCAATCAGCCCCAGCATTTT. It encodes CASSITGTGGNQPQHF.